This TCR beta chain was sequenced for a study of blood T cell repertoires in COVID-19. Study context: Samples taken during acute and convalescent COVID-19 were collected in the United States, Italy and Spain. PBMCs, B-cell-depleted T cells, or T cells provided the cDNA or gDNA that made up the material.

V gave up 4 bases and J gave up 7 bases; unmatched junction bases: 10. CDR3 size: 14 residues. The germline V gene encodes CDR1 SGHNT and CDR2 YYREEE (reference sequence). Source study methods: Quantification of nucleated cells was approximated via reference gene primer amplification. Sequencing used immunoSEQ multiplex PCR; TCRdb keeps in-frame clones, though not all of them. V and J calls plus clone size are reproduced from that table; the DNA served to infer D and trimming. The sample holds nearly 250,000 clones, around nine tenths seen once. The V and J genes are TRBV5-4 and TRBJ2-5; 7 positions agree with TRBD1. Sequenced input: peripheral blood. The receptor's source is a woman in her sixties or seventies who had recovered from COVID-19. CDR3 residues: CASSTPTGSGTQYF. The CDR3 nucleotides are TGTGCCAGCAGCACACCGACAGGGAGTGGGACCCAGTACTTC.